These 2 T cell receptor beta chains were all obtained from the same sample, sequenced in a study of cytomegalovirus exposure and HLA in healthy donors. Assay used: immunoSEQ multiplex PCR; TCRdb lists only in-frame clones, some missing. The top ten clones hold over 1% of a sample with around 140,000 clones, 85% to 90% of them seen once. Material for sequencing was PBMCs. The receptor source for this set is a woman between 18 and 29 years old in good health and CMV-seronegative.

The chain has TRBV19 and TRBJ2-5; D ambiguous. The length of the CDR3 is 13 residues. The V end was cut by 3 bases, the J end by 5 bases, with 10 bases between. The germline V gene has CDR1 LNHDA and CDR2 SQIVND (reference sequence). The CDR3 reads CASSMSRSETQYF. CDR3 DNA sequence: TGTGCCAGTAGTATGTCCAGGTCGGAGACCCAGTACTTC.

This CDR3 reads CASSVGTANSPLHF. The CDR3 DNA is TGTGCCAGTAGTGTGGGGACAGCGAATTCACCCCTCCACTTT. The V gene is TRBV19, the J gene TRBJ1-6; 7 bases agree with TRBD1. The CDR3 has 14 residues. Looked up from germline, CDR1 is LNHDA and CDR2 is SQIVND (reference sequence). V shed 5 bases, J shed 7 bases, and the junction held 5 bases outside the gene matches.